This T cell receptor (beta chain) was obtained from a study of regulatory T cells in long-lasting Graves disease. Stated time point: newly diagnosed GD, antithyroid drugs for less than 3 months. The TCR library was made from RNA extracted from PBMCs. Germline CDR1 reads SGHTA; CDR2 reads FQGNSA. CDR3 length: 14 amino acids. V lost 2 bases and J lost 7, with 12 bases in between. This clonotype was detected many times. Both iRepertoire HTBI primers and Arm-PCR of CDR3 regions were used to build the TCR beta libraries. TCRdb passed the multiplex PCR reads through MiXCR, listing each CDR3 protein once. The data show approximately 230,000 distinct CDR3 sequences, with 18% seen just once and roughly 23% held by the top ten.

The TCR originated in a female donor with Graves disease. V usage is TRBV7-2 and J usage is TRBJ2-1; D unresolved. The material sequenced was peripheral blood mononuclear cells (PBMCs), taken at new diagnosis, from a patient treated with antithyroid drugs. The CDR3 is CASSLYLDGNEQFF. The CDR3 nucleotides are TGTGCCAGCAGCTTATACCTAGATGGTAATGAGCAGTTCTTC.